This T cell receptor beta chain was captured by sequencing in a study of T-cell reconstitution after alpha-beta-depleted transplantation in children (dated by TCRdb to between 2015 and 2016). Notes on the research overall: The study quantitatively tracked T-cell immune reconstitution after TCRalphabeta/CD19-depleted allogeneic hematopoietic cell transplantation in children using TCR repertoire profiling. Study-wide findings and limitations: Hyperexpanded clone frequencies declined over subsequent months; after one year, T-cell counts and TCRbeta diversity were mostly attributed to newly produced T cells. In some patients, the high TCRbeta diversity seen at day 60 was put down to recipient T cells and intrathymic progenitors that had survived conditioning. The apparently early alphabetaT-cell count recovery about two months after transplant was reportedly dependent on only several hundred rapidly expanded clones derived from non-depleted graft cells.

The library was generated by PCR. Sequenced using an Illumina HiSeq 2500. Molecular barcoding was employed in the preparation of TCR libraries, with unique molecular identifiers being used to normalize TCRbeta repertoire quantification. TCRdb reran the public reads through fastp at Q25 and MiXCR, keeping productive beta chains. Entries that share a CDR3 protein sequence are merged under the most common genes and DNA. The table for this sample lists fewer than 550,000 distinct CDR3 sequences; roughly 10% of them were counted only once. In total, the top ten clones hold 11% to 15% of the sample. According to the study, the label for this sample's treatment or condition signals: allogeneic hematopoietic cell transplantation with graft depleted of TCRalphabeta T cells and CD19 B cells. Transplant recipients were children who received TCRalphabeta/CD19-depleted allogeneic hematopoietic cell grafts. V and J lose 4 bases and 7 bases, and a span of 22 bases separates them. From its cysteine to its phenylalanine, the CDR3 spans 16 amino acids. The CDR3 DNA has 48 bases and is translated from base 1. CDR1 SGHDN and CDR2 FVKESK are derived from the germline V gene.

In its sample, this clonotype was seen a few times. Its antigen remains undetermined. The input lacks base qualities; no much larger clone sits a single base away. The material sequenced was PBMCs, mostly from graft donor cells, taken 180 days after TCRalphabeta/CD19-depleted stem cell transplant. The rearrangement combines TRBV14 with TRBJ1-2; too little of a D gene remains to name it. The receptor's source is a female patient aged 2 to 10 who had a stem cell transplant for aplastic anemia, so the T cells may come from the graft donor. In nucleotides, the sequence is TGTGCCAGCAGCCCTTTGCGGGAGGCGATCATTCTTGGCTACACCTTC. Translated, it gives CASSPLREAIILGYTF.